This entry describes one T cell receptor (beta chain). This sample is part of a study of blood T cell repertoires in COVID-19. In the study overall: The United States, Italy and Spain provided the acute and convalescent COVID-19 samples. T cells, B-cell-depleted T cells, or PBMCs supplied cDNA or gDNA.

Germline V lookup: CDR1 SGHNT, CDR2 YYREEE (reference sequence). This CDR3 is built from 11 residues. V was shortened by 1 base and J by 13 bases, with 9 bases between the two germline ends. Per the original data handling: Scientists estimated how many nucleated cells there were by amplifying reference gene primers. The assay was immunoSEQ multiplex PCR, and TCRdb's table has in-frame clones only and misses some. Clone size and V and J calls were adopted from that table, with D and trimming inferred from the DNA. In the table there are 300,000 to 350,000 clones, over 75% of which are singletons. The clonotype originates from a man younger than 45 who had recovered from COVID-19. The rearrangement joins TRBV5-4 to TRBJ2-1; the D is unclear. The sample comprised PBMCs or T cells enriched from blood (not recorded which). In DNA, the CDR3 is TGTGCCAGCAGCTTGAGAGACTTACAGTTCTTC. It encodes CASSLRDLQFF.